The rows below give T cell receptor beta chains drawn from one sample of a study of tumor-infiltrating T cells and Merkel cell polyomavirus. Assay used: immunoSEQ multiplex PCR; TCRdb lists only in-frame clones, some missing. Of about 25,000 clones in the sample, nearly 90% were seen once. Sequencing was done on a sample of lymph node tissue. Receptor source: a man in his fifties or sixties with Merkel cell carcinoma. CDR3s include the opening cysteine and the closing phenylalanine or tryptophan. Fields, in order: CDR3 length, V gene, D gene, J gene, clone size, CDR3 DNA, CDR3 protein. A D gene is named only where the DNA matches it firmly. Size values are once, few and many counts, or a class for expanded clones, and some rows have none.

12	TRBV28	.	TRBJ2-7	.	TGTGCCAGTGACCCGGGGAGCCACGAGCAGTACTTC	CASDPGSHEQYF
13	TRBV2	.	TRBJ1-1	.	TGTGCCAGCAGCTACACAGGGAACACTGAAGCTTTCTTT	CASSYTGNTEAFF
14	TRBV6-5	.	TRBJ2-7	.	TGTGCCAGCAGTTACCAGGGCGTCTCCTACGAGCAGTACTTC	CASSYQGVSYEQYF
13	TRBV18	TRBD2	TRBJ2-1	.	TGTGCCAGCGCGGGAGGGCAAAAAAATGAGCAGTTCTTC	CASAGGQKNEQFF
13	TRBV10-3	.	TRBJ2-7	once	TGTGCCATCCTGGAAGGTGGCGGGGACGAGCAGTACTTC	CAILEGGGDEQYF
17	TRBV10-3	TRBD1	TRBJ2-3	.	TGTGCCATCAGCGGATCAACAGGGGCATCGGGCACAGATACGCAGTATTTT	CAISGSTGASGTDTQYF
17	TRBV11-2	.	TRBJ2-2	.	TGTGCCAGCACCCCCCCGGGAACACCGTTGGAGACCGGGGAGCTGTTTTTT	CASTPPGTPLETGELFF
14	TRBV7-9	.	TRBJ2-5	.	TGTGCCAGCAGCTTTCTAGGGGGTCAAGAGACCCAGTACTTC	CASSFLGGQETQYF
14	TRBV7-9	TRBD1	TRBJ2-5	.	TGTGCCAGCAGCGCTCGGACAGGGCGGGAGACCCAGTACTTC	CASSARTGRETQYF
15	TRBV11-2	TRBD1	TRBJ1-5	.	TGTGCCAGCAGCGCCGGGACAGGGGACAATCAGCCCCAGCATTTT	CASSAGTGDNQPQHF
14	TRBV7-8	.	TRBJ2-7	few	TGTGCCAGCAGCTGGACTAGGGGGTCTCAGGAGCAGTACTTC	CASSWTRGSQEQYF
14	TRBV5-1	TRBD1	TRBJ2-7	.	TGCGCCAGCAGCAAAGGACAGGTGCCACTGGAGCAGTACTTC	CASSKGQVPLEQYF
11	TRBV29-1	.	TRBJ2-2	medium-sized	TGCAGCGTTGCGGGGGCCGGGGAGCTGTTTTTT	CSVAGAGELFF
15	TRBV10-3	.	TRBJ2-5	once	TGTGCCATCAGTGAGTCGAAGGGGTTCCTAGAGACCCAGTACTTC	CAISESKGFLETQYF